The next 26 T cell receptor beta chains were all read from a single sample in a study of blood T cell repertoires in COVID-19 (dated by TCRdb to the early 2020s). The library relied on the immunoSEQ multiplex PCR assay. Drawn from immuneACCESS, this table holds only the in-frame rearrangements with V and J called that TCRdb kept. Clones are partly lost; checked studies trace under half to an unresolved V gene and leave the rest unexplained. Across this sample there are 85,000 to 90,000 clones, with about 88% seen only once. The top ten hold around 5.2% of the sample. Sequenced: peripheral blood. Source of these receptors: a woman older than 75 with active COVID-19.

This clone was counted once. V is TRBV2 and J is TRBJ2-3, with D maybe TRBD1 (6 bases). Germline loops: CDR1 SNHLY, CDR2 FYNNEI. This CDR3 contains 14 residues. V was cut by 8 bases and J by 3 bases, with 15 bases left in between. CDR3 sequence reads: CASGAMRGTDTQYF. The CDR3 region has the DNA TGTGCCAGCGGAGCCATGAGGGGGACAGATACGCAGTATTTT.

The chain combines TRBV18 with TRBJ1-2; no definite D call. The CDR3 sequence is 13 residues long. Germline lookup yields CDR1 KGHSH and CDR2 LQKENI. V was cut by 3 bases and J by 5 bases, with 10 bases left in between. The CDR3 DNA sequence: TGTGCCAGCTCACCGGCCGGGGATTATGGCTACACCTTC. Translating it yields CASSPAGDYGYTF.

The V call is TRBV7-6, the J call TRBJ1-1, with 7 nucleotides matching TRBD1. Trimming removed 4 bases from V and 0 bases from J; junction bases left unmatched: 5. This CDR3 comprises 15 residues. CDR1 and CDR2 from the germline V gene are SGHVS and FNYEAQ. In nucleotides, the CDR3 is TGTGCCAGCAGCTCCCTGACAGGGTTGAACACTGAAGCTTTCTTT. It encodes CASSSLTGLNTEAFF.

The chain combines TRBV2 with TRBJ1-2; 9 bases are shared with TRBD1. CDR3 size: 14 residues. J gave up 8 bases and V 4 bases, and 8 bases lay outside the gene matches. Germline V gene lookup returns CDR1 SNHLY and CDR2 FYNNEI. The CDR3 loop is CASSGDRVNGGYTF. CDR3 in DNA: TGTGCCAGCAGTGGGGACAGGGTCAACGGAGGCTACACCTTC.

This chain joins TRBV3-1 (or the pseudogene TRBV3-2) and TRBJ1-4; no firm D call. Trimming pared 1 base from V and 0 bases from J, leaving 9 bases between. From germline, CDR1 is LGHDT and CDR2 YNNKEL (reference sequence). The CDR3 spans 16 residues. The CDR3 loop reads CASSQVSRSTNEKLFF. CDR3 DNA sequence: TGTGCCAGCAGCCAAGTCTCCAGATCAACTAATGAAAAACTGTTTTTT.

This clone was recorded once. The J gene is TRBJ2-5, the V gene TRBV6-6; maybe TRBD2 (6 bases). Trimming left V 5 bases short and J 2 bases short, with 12 bases between. The CDR3 covers 14 residues. The germline V gene has CDR1 MNHNY and CDR2 SVGAGI (reference sequence). The CDR3 sequence: CASSTRGYQETQYF. CDR3 DNA sequence: TGTGCCAGCAGTACTCGGGGGTATCAAGAGACCCAGTACTTC.

This clone appeared a single time. This chain joins TRBV28 and TRBJ2-7; 10 bases fit TRBD2. The CDR3 contains 15 residues. In germline, CDR1 is MDHEN, CDR2 SYDVKM. After removal of 7 bases from V and 7 bases from J, the junction contained 13 bases not matched to a gene. The CDR3 loop is CASKNPGLAVWEQYF. The CDR3 coding sequence is TGTGCCAGCAAAAATCCAGGACTAGCGGTATGGGAGCAGTACTTC.

The chain combines TRBV27 with TRBJ2-2; D not certain. The CDR3 spans 14 residues. Trimming stripped 2 bases from V and 2 bases from J, with 6 bases between. Germline loops: CDR1 MNHEY, CDR2 SMNVEV (reference sequence). CDR3 nucleotides: TGTGCCAGCAGTTTAGGCAGAAACACCGGGGAGCTGTTTTTT. Protein: CASSLGRNTGELFF.

The chain joins TRBV5-1 to TRBJ2-1, with 12 positions matching TRBD2. The CDR3 spans 20 residues. Unmatched junction bases numbered 26, after V lost 8 bases and J lost 8 bases. From germline, CDR1 is SGHRS and CDR2 YFSETQ. CDR3 loop: CASSLTGLAGLGSFMDEQFF. DNA for the CDR3: TGCGCCAGTTCACTTACCGGACTAGCGGGACTGGGGTCTTTTATGGATGAGCAGTTCTTC. The variable domain in full, with the rest retrieved from reference TRBV5-1 and TRBJ2-1, is KAGVTQTPRYLIKTRGQQVTLSCSPISGHRSVSWYQQTPGQGLQFLFEYFSETQRNKGNFPGRFSGRQFSNSRSEMNVSTLELGDSALYLCASSLTGLAGLGSFMDEQFFGPGTRLTVL.

The chain has TRBV19 and TRBJ1-2; a weak D match, TRBD1 (6 bases). The V end lost 6 bases, the J end lost 5 bases, and 22 bases lay between the germline ends. The V gene's germline CDR1 is LNHDA and CDR2 SQIVND (reference sequence). This CDR3 has 16 residues. The CDR3 coding sequence is TGTGCCAGTAGAGACCCTACAGGGAGTCTTTATTATGGCTACACCTTC. It specifies CASRDPTGSLYYGYTF.

The V gene is TRBV19, the J gene TRBJ1-5, with a weak D call TRBD1 (5 bases). The CDR3 has 15 residues. The germline V gene has CDR1 LNHDA and CDR2 SQIVND (reference sequence). Trimming pared 6 bases from V and 7 bases from J, leaving 19 bases between. As DNA, the CDR3 is TGTGCCAGTAGCAGCGTCGGTGGGGGGGGGCAGCCCCAGCATTTT. This gives the protein CASSSVGGGGQPQHF.

This clone appeared a single time. The chain has TRBV11-2 and TRBJ2-2; TRBD2 matches 7 bases. The CDR3 contains 13 residues. The junction had 2 bases not matched to a gene; V was cut back by 3 bases and J by 7 bases. Germline assignment: CDR1 SGHAT and CDR2 FQNNGV. CDR3 in amino acids: CASSFRGSGELFF. In DNA form, the CDR3 reads TGTGCCAGCAGCTTCCGCGGGAGCGGGGAGCTGTTTTTT.

The chain employs TRBV25-1 and TRBJ2-6, with unresolved D. The CDR3 extends over 14 amino acids. V lost 5 bases, J lost 2 bases, and 7 bases lay in between. Germline CDR1 MGHDK, CDR2 SYGVNS. Written as DNA, the CDR3 is TGTGCCAGCAGTATCTCGGCTGGGGCCAACGTCCTGACTTTC. Its protein is CASSISAGANVLTF.

Turning to this clone: Other nucleotide sequences in the sample specify the same CDR3. The chain carries TRBV6-5 and TRBJ1-6, with D unclear. V was trimmed by 6 bases and J by 4 bases, leaving 10 bases between them. Germline V gene lookup returns CDR1 MNHEY and CDR2 SVGAGI. There are 14 residues in the CDR3. The CDR3 region has the DNA TGTGCCAGCAGCATCGGGAGATATAATTCACCCCTCCACTTT. Translation gives CASSIGRYNSPLHF.

The genes are TRBV3-1 (or the pseudogene TRBV3-2) and TRBJ1-2; 9 bases agree with TRBD1. Unmatched junction bases numbered 9, after V lost 2 bases and J lost 8 bases. CDR3 length: 15 amino acids. Per the germline V gene, CDR1 is LGHDT and CDR2 is YNNKEL (reference sequence). The DNA for the CDR3 is TGTGCCAGCAGCCAAATTGGGACAGGGATTTTGGGCTACACCTTC. Translated, it gives CASSQIGTGILGYTF.

CDR3 loop: CASSVVPSGHNEQFF. Here the CDR3 DNA reads TGTGCCAGCAGCGTAGTTCCTAGCGGGCACAATGAGCAGTTCTTC. The gene calls are TRBV9 and TRBJ2-1, with 8 bases matching TRBD2. V shed 0 bases, J shed 5 bases, and the junction held 4 bases outside the gene matches. Germline CDR1 reads SGDLS; CDR2 reads YYNGEE. The CDR3 contains 15 residues.

The CDR3 DNA reads TGTGCCAGCAGAGGATCGGGGGGAGAGACCCAGTACTTC. Translated, it gives CASRGSGGETQYF. This chain links TRBV7-9 with TRBJ2-5; 7 bases are shared with TRBD2. The germline gives CDR1 SEHNR, CDR2 FQNEAQ (reference sequence). This CDR3 is 13 amino acids long. The junction had 5 bases not matched to a gene; V was cut back by 6 bases and J by 4 bases.

This chain connects TRBV5-8 to TRBJ2-7; tentative D call: TRBD1 (5 bases). The CDR3 is made up of 15 amino acids. V was clipped by 4 bases and J by 3 bases, with 17 bases between them. The V gene's germline CDR1 is SGHTS and CDR2 YDEGEE. CDR3 DNA: TGTGCCAGCAGCCCCAACCTGGGGCTGAGCTACGAGCAGTACTTC. Translation gives CASSPNLGLSYEQYF.

The chain carries TRBV18 and TRBJ2-2, with D possibly matching TRBD2 (6 bases). In germline, CDR1 is KGHSH, CDR2 LQKENI. The CDR3 is 16 residues long. The V end lost 0 bases, the J end lost 5 bases, and 13 bases lay between the germline ends. The CDR3 loop reads CASSPPEGGRTGELFF. DNA for the CDR3: TGTGCCAGCTCACCACCGGAGGGAGGTCGAACCGGGGAGCTGTTTTTT.

Points on this clone: The germline gene is not matched at one end of the junction; a read error may be the cause. This sequence joins TRBV7-7 and TRBJ2-5; 7 nucleotides align to TRBD2. The CDR3 length is 15 residues. The V gene's germline CDR1 is SSHAT and CDR2 FNYEAQ (reference sequence). Written as DNA, the CDR3 is TGTGCTAGCAGCCCGGGGGGTAGCGGTCAAGAGACCCAGTACTTC. This codes for CASSPGGSGQETQYF.

The chain employs TRBV6-6 and TRBJ2-1; TRBD1 agrees at 9 bases. The CDR3 runs to 15 residues. Losses at the gene ends were 6 bases for V and 8 bases for J; bases not matched to a gene: 11. CDR1 is MNHNY and CDR2 is SVGAGI in the germline V gene (reference sequence). DNA for the CDR3: TGTGCCAGCAGGTCGACAGGGGGGCGCGGTTATGAGCAGTTCTTC. This sequence encodes CASRSTGGRGYEQFF.

The chain combines TRBV30 with TRBJ2-7; 12 bases are a match to TRBD2. CDR1 GTSNPN and CDR2 SVGIG come from the germline V gene (reference sequence). The trim removed 0 bases at V and 7 bases at J, leaving 10 bases unmatched. CDR3 size: 16 residues. For the CDR3, the DNA is TGTGCCTGGAGTGTACTAGCGGGAGGACCCTACGTTGAGCAGTACTTC. Translated: CAWSVLAGGPYVEQYF. The full variable domain, with the rest looked up from reference TRBV30 and TRBJ2-7, is SQTIHQWPATLVQPVGSPLSLECTVEGTSNPNLYWYRQAAGRGLQLLFYSVGIGQISSEVPQNLSASRPQDRQFILSSKKLLLSDSGFYLCAWSVLAGGPYVEQYFGPGTRLTVT.

The chain is built from TRBV6-5 and TRBJ2-1, with 8 bases that match TRBD2. The CDR3 totals 13 residues. From germline, CDR1 is MNHEY and CDR2 SVGAGI. V gave up 11 bases and J gave up 4 bases; unmatched junction bases: 7. The DNA of the CDR3 is TGTGCCCACAGGAGCGGGAGTTACAATGAGCAGTTCTTC. This sequence encodes CAHRSGSYNEQFF.

The gene calls are TRBV12-3 or TRBV12-4 and TRBJ2-7; 8 positions agree with TRBD2. The CDR3 has 12 residues. The J segment lost 12 bases and the V segment lost 5 bases, leaving 9 bases of the junction unmatched. The CDR3 sequence: CASSPPGGRRYF. CDR3 DNA: TGTGCCAGCAGTCCCCCTGGCGGGAGGAGGTACTTC.

The chain combines TRBV5-4 with TRBJ1-5; tentative D call: TRBD1 (6 bases). Between the trimmed V and J ends, which lost 5 bases and 2 bases, there was a span of 17 bases. This CDR3 contains 16 residues. Germline V CDR1 and CDR2: SGHNT, YYREEE (reference sequence). The CDR3 bases are TGTGCCAGCAGGTTATATCCCAGGGGCGGCAATCAGCCCCAGCATTTT. Protein sequence: CASRLYPRGGNQPQHF.

The chain employs TRBV3-1 (or the pseudogene TRBV3-2) and TRBJ2-5, with 9 nucleotides matching TRBD1. The CDR3 is made up of 14 amino acids. V lost 4 bases and J lost 5; bases outside the gene matches: 5. CDR1 and CDR2 from the germline V gene are LGHDT and YNNKEL (reference sequence). CDR3 region: CASSRDRDSETQYF. The CDR3 coding sequence is TGTGCCAGCAGCCGGGACAGGGATTCGGAGACCCAGTACTTC.